The source of this T cell receptor (beta chain) is a study of neurological immune-mediated disorders. The cDNA was generated through 5'RACE incorporating 10-nucleotide random UMIs. TCRdb re-analysed the 5' RACE reads in MiXCR, keeping a single row per CDR3 protein. Here the sample spans 50,000 to 60,000 distinct CDR3 sequences, 4% being singletons. This clonotype was seen ten or more times. Antigen unknown. Study-wide points: Across subjects, no CDR3 amino acid sequence appeared in expanded clones of more than one subject, a finding that suggested private repertoires in all groups.

Germline loops: CDR1 SEHNR, CDR2 FQNEAQ (reference sequence). The CDR3 consists of 13 residues. V dropped 2 bases and J dropped 3 bases, with 6 bases sitting between them. Source material: CD4+ T cells from blood. The chain links TRBV7-9 to TRBJ2-3; D remains ambiguous. This TCR was recovered from a woman aged 40 to 49 with multiple sclerosis. The CDR3 coding sequence is TGTGCCAGCAGCTTAATGAGGACAGATACGCAGTATTTT. Translation gives CASSLMRTDTQYF.